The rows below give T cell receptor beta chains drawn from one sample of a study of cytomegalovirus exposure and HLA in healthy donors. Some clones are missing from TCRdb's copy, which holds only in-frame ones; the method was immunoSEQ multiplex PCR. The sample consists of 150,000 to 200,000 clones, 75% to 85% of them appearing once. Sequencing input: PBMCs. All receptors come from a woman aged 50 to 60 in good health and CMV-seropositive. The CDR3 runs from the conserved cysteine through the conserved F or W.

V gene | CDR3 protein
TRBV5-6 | CASSLIDRSTYEQYF
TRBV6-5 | CASRRQGVNTEAFF
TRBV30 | CAWSWRDNEQFF
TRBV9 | CASSSRGGALGTDTQYF
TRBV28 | CASSVRSHSTNEKLFF
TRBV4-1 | CASSQDLRGRAFF
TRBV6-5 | CASSEVGGYGYTF
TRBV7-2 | CASSTREADSPLHF
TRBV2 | CATKAGTSVMNEQFF
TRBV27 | CASSPTGSSNQPQHF